The clone carrying this TCR beta chain was seen a single time. Germline CDR1 LNHDA, CDR2 SQIVND (reference sequence). This CDR3 has 13 residues. V gave up 5 bases and J gave up 0 bases, with 7 bases separating them. These data belong to a study of radiotherapy plus CTLA-4 blockade in lung cancer. Sequencing was performed with immunoSEQ multiplex PCR; in TCRdb, only in-frame clones are kept and a portion is missing. The repertoire consists of about 93,000 clones, with about 90% occurring once and the leading ten covering about 5.3%. This receptor was obtained from a human donor with non-small cell lung cancer that progressed on radiotherapy plus ipilimumab. The chain uses TRBV19 and TRBJ1-1, with D unresolved. The sequencing used peripheral blood, collected from a patient treated with radiotherapy plus ipilimumab. CDR3 coding DNA: TGTGCCAGTAGTGCTCGATTGAACACTGAAGCTTTCTTT. Amino acid sequence: CASSARLNTEAFF.